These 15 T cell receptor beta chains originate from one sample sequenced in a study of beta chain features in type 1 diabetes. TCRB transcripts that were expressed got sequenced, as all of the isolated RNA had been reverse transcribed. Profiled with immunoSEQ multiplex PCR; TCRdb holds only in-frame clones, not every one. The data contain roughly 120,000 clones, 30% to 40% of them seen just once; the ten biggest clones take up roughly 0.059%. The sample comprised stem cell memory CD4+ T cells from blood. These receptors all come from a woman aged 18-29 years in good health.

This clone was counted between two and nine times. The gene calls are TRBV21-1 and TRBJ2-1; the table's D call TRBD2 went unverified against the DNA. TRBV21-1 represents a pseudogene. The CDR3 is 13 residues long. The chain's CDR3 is CASSSLAPHEQFF. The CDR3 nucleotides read TGTGCCAGCAGCTCGCTAGCTCCCCATGAGCAGTTCTTC.

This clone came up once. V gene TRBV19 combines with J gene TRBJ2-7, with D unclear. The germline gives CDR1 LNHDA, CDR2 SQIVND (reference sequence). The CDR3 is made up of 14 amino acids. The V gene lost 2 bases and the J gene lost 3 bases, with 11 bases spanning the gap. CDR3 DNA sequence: TGTGCCAGTAGTATAACTGGCGGAAACTACGAGCAGTACTTC. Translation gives CASSITGGNYEQYF.

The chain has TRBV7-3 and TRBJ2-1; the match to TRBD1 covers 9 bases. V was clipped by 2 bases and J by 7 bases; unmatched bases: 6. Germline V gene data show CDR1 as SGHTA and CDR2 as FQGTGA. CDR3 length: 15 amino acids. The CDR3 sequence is CASSLAGQGSNEQFF. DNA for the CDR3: TGTGCCAGCAGCTTAGCGGGACAGGGTAGTAATGAGCAGTTCTTC.

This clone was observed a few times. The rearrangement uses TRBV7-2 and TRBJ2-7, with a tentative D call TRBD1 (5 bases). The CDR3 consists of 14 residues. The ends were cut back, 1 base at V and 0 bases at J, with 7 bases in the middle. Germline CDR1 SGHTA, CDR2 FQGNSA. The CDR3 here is CASSLVRDSYEQYF. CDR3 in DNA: TGTGCCAGCAGCTTAGTCAGGGACTCCTACGAGCAGTACTTC.

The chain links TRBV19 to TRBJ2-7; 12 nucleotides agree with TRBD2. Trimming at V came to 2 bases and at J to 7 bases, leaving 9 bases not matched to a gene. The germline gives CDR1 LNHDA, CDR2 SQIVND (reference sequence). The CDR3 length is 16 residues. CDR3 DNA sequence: TGTGCCAGTAGTATAAGACTAGCGGGAGCGGTTGGGGAGCAGTACTTC. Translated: CASSIRLAGAVGEQYF.

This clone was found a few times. CDR3 region: CASSSGSLPYEQYF. The CDR3 DNA is TGTGCCAGCAGTTCGGGATCCCTCCCTTACGAGCAGTACTTC. This chain joins TRBV27 and TRBJ2-7, with D perhaps TRBD2 (5 bases). Trimming cost V 4 bases and J 4 bases, with 14 bases left between them. Germline V gene data show CDR1 as MNHEY and CDR2 as SMNVEV (reference sequence). The CDR3 is made up of 14 amino acids.

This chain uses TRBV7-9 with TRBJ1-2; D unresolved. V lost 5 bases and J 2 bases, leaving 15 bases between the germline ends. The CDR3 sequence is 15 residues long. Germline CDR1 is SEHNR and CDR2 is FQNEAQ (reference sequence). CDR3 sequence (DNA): TGTGCCAGCAGCCCCCTCGGACGGGAAAACTATGGCTACACCTTC. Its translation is CASSPLGRENYGYTF.

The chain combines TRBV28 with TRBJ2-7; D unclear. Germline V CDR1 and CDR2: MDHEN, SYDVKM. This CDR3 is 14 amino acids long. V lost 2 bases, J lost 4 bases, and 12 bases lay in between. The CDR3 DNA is TGTGCCAGCAGTTTAAACAGCCTCCGTTACGAGCAGTACTTC. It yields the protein CASSLNSLRYEQYF.

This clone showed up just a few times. CDR3 loop: CASSGGTGAHNEQFF. CDR3 DNA: TGCGCCAGCAGCGGGGGGACAGGGGCGCACAATGAGCAGTTCTTC. This chain uses TRBV5-1 with TRBJ2-1; 10 bases agree with TRBD1. Germline V gene data show CDR1 as SGHRS and CDR2 as YFSETQ. The CDR3 covers 15 residues. Losses at the gene ends were 4 bases for V and 5 bases for J; bases not matched to a gene: 6.

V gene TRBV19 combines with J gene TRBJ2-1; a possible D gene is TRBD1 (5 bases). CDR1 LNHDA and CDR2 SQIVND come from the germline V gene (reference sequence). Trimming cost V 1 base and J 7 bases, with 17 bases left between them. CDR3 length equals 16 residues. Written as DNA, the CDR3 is TGTGCCAGTAGTATAGGTACGGGTAGGGGTCCTAATGAGCAGTTCTTC. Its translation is CASSIGTGRGPNEQFF.

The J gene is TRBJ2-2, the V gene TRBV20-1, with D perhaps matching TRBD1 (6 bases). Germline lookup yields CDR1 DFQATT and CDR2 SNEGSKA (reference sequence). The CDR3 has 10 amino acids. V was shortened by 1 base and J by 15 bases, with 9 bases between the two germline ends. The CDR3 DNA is TGCAGTGCTAGAGGCCAGGGGTTGTTTTTT. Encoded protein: CSARGQGLFF.

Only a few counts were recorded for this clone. The chain's CDR3 is CASSREQGSGNTIYF. Written as DNA, the CDR3 is TGTGCCAGCAGCCGAGAACAGGGGTCTGGAAACACCATATATTTT. The chain uses TRBV6-5 and TRBJ1-3, with TRBD1 identical over 7 bases. Germline lookup yields CDR1 MNHEY and CDR2 SVGAGI. The V gene end was trimmed by 6 bases and the J gene end by 1 base; junction bases not matched to a gene: 6. CDR3 length: 15 amino acids.

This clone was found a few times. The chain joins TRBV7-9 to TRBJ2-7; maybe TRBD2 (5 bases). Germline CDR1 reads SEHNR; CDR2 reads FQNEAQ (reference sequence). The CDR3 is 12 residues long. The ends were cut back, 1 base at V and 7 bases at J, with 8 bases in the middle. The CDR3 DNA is TGTGCCAGCAGCTTAGTCCCGGGAGAGCAGTACTTC. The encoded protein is CASSLVPGEQYF. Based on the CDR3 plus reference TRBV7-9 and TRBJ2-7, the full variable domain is DTGVSQNPRHKITKRGQNVTFRCDPISEHNRLYWYRQTLGQGPEFLTYFQNEAQLEKSRLLSDRFSAERPKGSFSTLEIQRTEQGDSAMYLCASSLVPGEQYFGPGTRLTVT.

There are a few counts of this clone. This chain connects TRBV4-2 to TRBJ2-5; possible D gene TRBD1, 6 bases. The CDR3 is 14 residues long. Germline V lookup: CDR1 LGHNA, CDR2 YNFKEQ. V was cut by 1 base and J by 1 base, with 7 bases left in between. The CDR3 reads CASSQGQVQETQYF. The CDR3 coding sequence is TGTGCCAGCAGCCAAGGACAGGTCCAAGAGACCCAGTACTTC.

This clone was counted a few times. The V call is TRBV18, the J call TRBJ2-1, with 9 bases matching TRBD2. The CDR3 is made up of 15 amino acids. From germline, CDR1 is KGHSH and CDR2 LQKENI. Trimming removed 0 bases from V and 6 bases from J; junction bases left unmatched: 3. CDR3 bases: TGTGCCAGCTCACCACCGAGCGGGAGGTTCAATGAGCAGTTCTTC. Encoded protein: CASSPPSGRFNEQFF.